This T cell receptor (beta chain) is drawn from a study of T cell responses to AZD1222 COVID-19 vaccine. The sample holds a few counts of this clone. Germline assignment: CDR1 LNHDA and CDR2 SQIVND (reference sequence). The CDR3 loop spans 15 amino acids. Trimming stripped 3 bases from V and 0 bases from J, with 9 bases between. This table comes from immunoSEQ multiplex PCR, and its TCRdb copy is limited to in-frame clones, with some not included. The data hold roughly 120,000 clones, with roughly 87% observed a single time. The specimen was peripheral blood, collected on day 0 of AZD1222 vaccination. The TCR comes from an adult in good health. This chain connects TRBV19 to TRBJ1-5; D is ambiguous. This chain's CDR3 is CASSMVVSSNQPQHF. Here the CDR3 DNA reads TGTGCCAGTAGTATGGTGGTTAGTAGCAATCAGCCCCAGCATTTT.